This T cell receptor beta chain was recovered during a study of Tregs in tolerant kidney transplant recipients. Worth noting for this clone: Its target is not known.

Study observations and caveats: The small number of patients limits these findings pending further validation. Tregs expanded with activated donor B cells seemed most donor-specific.

CDR3 length equals 13 residues. V was trimmed by 3 bases and J by 7 bases, leaving 15 bases between them. The germline V gene has CDR1 GTSNPN and CDR2 SVGIG (reference sequence). Libraries were prepared by immunoSEQ multiplex PCR; TCRdb keeps only in-frame clonotypes and omits some of them. This sample has some 110,000 clones, with about 91% found just once. J is TRBJ1-2 and V is TRBV30, with D possibly being TRBD1 (5 bases). This clonotype originated in a human donor in good health. Input material: CD4+ T cells from blood. The CDR3 region is CAWRPQGSGGYTF. The CDR3 DNA is TGTGCCTGGAGACCCCAGGGTAGCGGTGGCTACACCTTC.